This passage covers 12 T cell receptor beta chains from one sample sequenced in a study of long-term antiretroviral therapy in people with HIV. Samples were assayed with immunoSEQ v3.0 at survey level. Using immunoSEQ multiplex PCR, the repertoire was profiled, and TCRdb retains in-frame clones only, with some absent. Among some 11,000 clones listed, 76% were seen once. Sequenced material: unsorted PBMCs, taken at the start of antiretroviral therapy, before treatment. These receptors were taken from a man aged 25-40 years with HIV.

This chain links TRBV5-1 with TRBJ2-1; TRBD2 matches at 10 bases. The V gene end was trimmed by 3 bases and the J gene end by 2 bases; junction bases not matched to a gene: 2. The CDR3 is 15 residues long. The V gene's germline CDR1 is SGHRS and CDR2 YFSETQ. Here the CDR3 reads CASSSSGSTYNEQFF. For the CDR3, the DNA is TGCGCCAGCAGCTCTAGCGGGAGCACCTACAATGAGCAGTTCTTC.

CDR3 protein: CASAPGLADQETQYF. Written as DNA, the CDR3 is TGTGCCTCCGCCCCGGGACTAGCGGATCAAGAGACCCAGTACTTC. V and J are TRBV30 and TRBJ2-5; 11 nucleotides match TRBD2. In germline, CDR1 is GTSNPN, CDR2 SVGIG (reference sequence). The ends lost 7 bases at V and 2 bases at J; junction bases unmatched: 9. The length of the CDR3 is 15 residues.

The V call is TRBV5-5, the J call TRBJ2-1; D is uncertain. The CDR3 length is 14 residues. Trimming shortened V by 0 bases and J by 3 bases, and 7 bases separated the two germline ends. Germline loops: CDR1 SGHKS, CDR2 YYEKEE (reference sequence). The CDR3 nucleotides are TGTGCCAGCAGCTTGGCACTTGTCTACAATGAGCAGTTCTTC. The encoded protein is CASSLALVYNEQFF.

CDR3 DNA sequence: TGTGCCAGCAGTTACGGTGCCCCCCCCGGGGAGCTGTTTTTT. Amino acid sequence: CASSYGAPPGELFF. The chain combines TRBV6-5 with TRBJ2-2; D call uncertain. The CDR3 is 14 residues long. The germline V gene encodes CDR1 MNHEY and CDR2 SVGAGI. V was trimmed by 2 bases and J by 6 bases, leaving 10 bases between them.

CDR3: CAISASGPSYEQYF. DNA of the CDR3: TGTGCCATCAGTGCGTCCGGGCCCTCCTACGAGCAGTACTTC. The chain is built from TRBV10-3 and TRBJ2-7; D gene uncertain. The CDR3 has 14 amino acids. The germline V gene encodes CDR1 ENHRY and CDR2 SYGVKD. The V and J ends lost 4 bases and 0 bases respectively, with 10 bases between them.

The chain couples TRBV11-2 to TRBJ2-5, with TRBD2 matching over 9 bases. Germline CDR1 reads SGHAT; CDR2 reads FQNNGV. CDR3 length: 15 amino acids. V was pared by 0 bases and J by 1 base, with 0 bases of the junction left unmatched. DNA of the CDR3: TGTGCCAGCAGCTTAGAAGCGGGGGGCCAAGAGACCCAGTACTTC. Its protein is CASSLEAGGQETQYF.

V and J are TRBV29-1 and TRBJ2-1; TRBD1 matches 7 bases. Unmatched junction bases numbered 20, after V lost 4 bases and J lost 5 bases. Germline V gene lookup returns CDR1 SQVTM and CDR2 ANQGSEA. CDR3 length equals 18 residues. CDR3 amino acids: CSVGVSSVGTVVDNEQFF. In DNA, the CDR3 is TGCAGCGTTGGCGTTAGTTCCGTCGGGACAGTGGTTGACAATGAGCAGTTCTTC.

This chain uses TRBV7-9 with TRBJ1-1, with D unresolved. Germline lookup yields CDR1 SEHNR and CDR2 FQNEAQ (reference sequence). The V and J ends lost 1 base and 7 bases respectively, with 7 bases between them. This CDR3 is 12 amino acids long. The CDR3 protein is CASSLEVNEAFF. The CDR3, as DNA: TGTGCCAGCAGCTTAGAAGTGAATGAAGCTTTCTTT.

CDR3 loop: CASSPWATREYTGELFF. The CDR3 nucleotides read TGTGCCAGCAGCCCCTGGGCTACGCGGGAGTACACCGGGGAGCTGTTTTTT. The chain is built from TRBV7-2 and TRBJ2-2; TRBD2 agrees at 7 bases. V lost 5 bases, J lost 3 bases, and 12 bases stayed unmatched. The CDR3 contains 17 residues. CDR1 is SGHTA, CDR2 FQGNSA, per germline.

The chain has TRBV7-8 and TRBJ2-1; 10 positions agree with TRBD2. The CDR3 covers 20 residues. V shed 3 bases and J 7 bases; nucleotides not matched to a gene: 21. Germline V gene sequence: CDR1 SGHVS, CDR2 FQNEAQ. CDR3 nucleotide sequence: TGTGCCAGCAGCTTTAGGCTACCTAGCGGGAGACTGGATGTAAGGAATGAGCAGTTCTTC. This codes for CASSFRLPSGRLDVRNEQFF.

The V call is TRBV4-1, the J call TRBJ2-1, with D hard to call. CDR1 and CDR2 (germline): MGHRA, YSYEKL. CDR3 size: 11 residues. V was clipped by 0 bases and J by 10 bases, with 4 bases between them. In nucleotides, the CDR3 is TGCGCCAGCAGCCAAGAAAGGGAGCAGTTCTTC. Protein product: CASSQEREQFF.

The chain uses TRBV7-2 and TRBJ1-5, with 9 bases matching TRBD1. Germline V gene data show CDR1 as SGHTA and CDR2 as FQGNSA. J lost 13 bases, V lost 5 bases, and 12 bases had no gene match. CDR3 length: 14 amino acids. CDR3 coding DNA: TGTGCCAGCAGCCGGGACAGGGCGACCGGGACTCAGCATTTT. Protein: CASSRDRATGTQHF.